Sequencing of this T cell receptor beta chain was carried out in a study of T cells in Graves' hyperthyroidism and ophthalmopathy. The overall study: Before treatment of any kind, peripheral blood was taken at initial diagnosis. General observations from the study: Peripheral blood also featured most of the thyroid clonotypes expanded above 0.001.

Amplified regions were TCR beta CDR3 sequences from RNA transcripts. A first-round RT-PCR of the TCR CDR3 used the HTBI primer set. Each CDR3 protein gets one entry after TCRdb re-called the multiplex PCR reads with MiXCR. The repertoire holds fewer than 600,000 distinct CDR3 sequences, with around an eighth as singletons. Only a few counts were recorded for this clonotype. As yet, its antigen is unknown. Uncontrolled infection, other autoimmune disease, pregnancy and lactation each barred patients from inclusion. The diagnoses drew upon clinical symptoms, serum thyroxine and TRAb, thyroid ultrasound and orbital computed tomography. Sample: blood. This receptor was obtained from a woman younger than 30 with Graves' hyperthyroidism.

CDR3 bases: TGTGCCAGCGCTAACTATGGCTACACCTTC. This codes for CASANYGYTF. The chain employs TRBV6-2 or TRBV6-3 and TRBJ1-2; no clear D gene. This CDR3 comprises 10 residues. Per the germline V gene, CDR1 is MNHEY and CDR2 is SVGEGT. V lost 8 bases and J 0 bases, leaving 1 base between the germline ends.